Shown below are 30 T cell receptor beta chains from a single sample sequenced in a study of blood T cell repertoires in COVID-19. Only in-frame clones appear in the TCRdb table, and some are missing; sequencing was by immunoSEQ multiplex PCR. Altogether some 140,000 clones are present, around 83% being singletons, with the ten largest covering 9.5% to 13%. Sequencing was performed on peripheral blood. Receptors originate from a woman aged 60-75 years with COVID-19, enrolled during active disease.

The V gene is TRBV5-4, the J gene TRBJ2-3, with 9 bases matching TRBD2. The CDR3 runs 15 residues. Germline V gene sequence: CDR1 SGHNT, CDR2 YYREEE (reference sequence). V was clipped by 0 bases and J by 6 bases; unmatched bases: 5. CDR3 coding DNA: TGTGCCAGCAGCTTGGGTAGCGGGAGAAGCGATACGCAGTATTTT. Translation gives CASSLGSGRSDTQYF.

The genes are TRBV5-6 and TRBJ2-1; 10 bases are shared with TRBD2. The germline V gene has CDR1 SGHDT and CDR2 YYEEEE. V lost 5 bases and J lost 5; bases outside the gene matches: 7. The CDR3 runs 15 residues. For the CDR3, the DNA is TGTGCCAGCAGTATTAGACTAGCGGGTAACAATGAGCAGTTCTTC. Translated: CASSIRLAGNNEQFF.

The chain uses TRBV11-2 and TRBJ1-1; D is uncertain. V was clipped by 5 bases and J by 5 bases, with 15 bases between them. Looked up from germline, CDR1 is SGHAT and CDR2 is FQNNGV. The CDR3 is 14 residues long. CDR3 DNA sequence: TGTGCCAGCAGCCCTCTTACGGGGAGAACTGAAGCTTTCTTT. Amino acids: CASSPLTGRTEAFF. The complete variable domain, with remaining parts taken from reference TRBV11-2 and TRBJ1-1, reads EAGVAQSPRYKIIEKRQSVAFWCNPISGHATLYWYQQILGQGPKLLIQFQNNGVVDDSQLPKDRFSAERLKGVDSTLKIQPAKLEDSAVYLCASSPLTGRTEAFFGQGTRLTVV.

This clone was detected only a few times. Additional DNA sequences in this sample encode the identical CDR3. The rearrangement links TRBV3-1 (or the pseudogene TRBV3-2) to TRBJ2-7; D not resolved. Looked up from germline, CDR1 is LGHDT and CDR2 is YNNKEL (reference sequence). This CDR3 is 13 amino acids long. The V end was cut by 3 bases, the J end by 2 bases, with 8 bases between. In nucleotides, the CDR3 is TGTGCCAGCAGCCAGGCCCGTGCCTACGAGCAGTACTTC. It specifies CASSQARAYEQYF.

This rearrangement joins TRBV5-1 to TRBJ2-2, with 11 bases identical to TRBD1. The CDR3 has 16 residues. The V and J ends lost 0 bases and 4 bases, in that order; junction bases with no gene match: 2. Germline-derived CDR1 and CDR2 are SGHRS and YFSETQ. CDR3 in DNA: TGCGCCAGCAGCTTGGTGGGGACAGGGGGCACCGGGGAGCTGTTTTTT. Residues: CASSLVGTGGTGELFF.

The chain recombines TRBV18 with TRBJ2-6, with D hard to call. This CDR3 is built from 16 residues. V lost 3 bases to trimming and J lost 2 bases, with 11 bases between them. The germline gives CDR1 KGHSH, CDR2 LQKENI. The CDR3 here is CASSPGQAAGANVLTF. CDR3 nucleotides: TGTGCCAGCTCACCGGGTCAGGCCGCTGGGGCCAACGTCCTGACTTTC.

The CDR3 nucleotides read TGTGCCAGCAGTGACAGGATAACTTACAATCAGCCCCAGCATTTT. Translating it yields CASSDRITYNQPQHF. The chain employs TRBV2 and TRBJ1-5; D is undetermined. The CDR3 is made up of 15 amino acids. Germline lookup yields CDR1 SNHLY and CDR2 FYNNEI. Trimming cost V 3 bases and J 3 bases, with 12 bases left between them. Supplemented by reference TRBV2 and TRBJ1-5, the full variable domain reads EPEVTQTPSHQVTQMGQEVILRCVPISNHLYFYWYRQILGQKVEFLVSFYNNEISEKSEIFDDQFSVERPDGSNFTLKIRSTKLEDSAMYFCASSDRITYNQPQHFGDGTRLSIL.

The chain uses TRBV7-9 and TRBJ2-2, with D possibly matching TRBD2 (5 bases). V gave up 0 bases and J gave up 1 base, with 6 bases separating them. CDR1 and CDR2 (germline): SEHNR, FQNEAQ (reference sequence). This CDR3 is built from 15 residues. CDR3 residues: CASSLAGRNTGELFF. In DNA form, the CDR3 reads TGTGCCAGCAGCTTAGCGGGGAGGAACACCGGGGAGCTGTTTTTT.

J is TRBJ2-2 and V is TRBV27, with 10 bases that match TRBD2. This CDR3 contains 14 residues. V shed 6 bases and J 7 bases; nucleotides not matched to a gene: 5. Germline V gene lookup returns CDR1 MNHEY and CDR2 SMNVEV (reference sequence). The DNA for the CDR3 is TGTGCCAGCAGCCGCCGGACTAGCGGCGGGGAGCTGTTTTTT. Protein product: CASSRRTSGGELFF.

The chain has TRBV4-1 and TRBJ1-1; D might be TRBD1 (5 bases). The CDR3 length is 16 residues. Germline values: CDR1 MGHRA, CDR2 YSYEKL. Trimming stripped 0 bases from V and 4 bases from J, with 15 bases between. CDR3 in amino acids: CASSQDNTGWATEAFF. CDR3 DNA sequence: TGCGCCAGCAGCCAAGATAATACAGGCTGGGCCACTGAAGCTTTCTTT.

This chain joins TRBV18 and TRBJ1-5; possible D gene TRBD1, 6 bases. CDR3 length equals 16 residues. V gave up 3 bases and J gave up 1 base, with 13 bases separating them. CDR1 is KGHSH, CDR2 LQKENI, per germline. The CDR3 spells CASSPQGSRSNQPQHF. CDR3 bases: TGTGCCAGCTCACCCCAGGGGTCGAGGAGCAATCAGCCCCAGCATTTT.

This clone was picked up one time. The gene calls are TRBV19 and TRBJ1-5; D is undetermined. Germline V CDR1 and CDR2: LNHDA, SQIVND (reference sequence). CDR3 size: 14 residues. V lost 9 bases and J 8 bases, leaving 20 bases between the germline ends. The CDR3 coding sequence is TGTGCCAGCAACGGAGGACTCCAACCAGAGCCCCAGCATTTT. This encodes CASNGGLQPEPQHF.

This chain joins TRBV9 and TRBJ1-2; 8 bases map to TRBD1. V trimming: 2 bases; J trimming: 4 bases; junction bases outside the gene matches: 7. Germline V lookup: CDR1 SGDLS, CDR2 YYNGEE. The CDR3 loop spans 15 amino acids. CDR3 in amino acids: CASSVGTGGIYGYTF. Written as DNA, the CDR3 is TGTGCCAGCAGCGTCGGGACAGGCGGAATCTATGGCTACACCTTC.

The V and J genes are TRBV19 and TRBJ1-5; unclear D gene. There are 15 residues in the CDR3. Trimming pared 2 bases from V and 9 bases from J, leaving 17 bases between. Germline V gene sequence: CDR1 LNHDA, CDR2 SQIVND (reference sequence). CDR3 in DNA: TGTGCCAGTAGTATACCTTCAGTTGCGGTCCCGCCCCAGCATTTT. Its translation: CASSIPSVAVPPQHF.

J is TRBJ1-1 and V is TRBV6-5; possible D gene TRBD1, 5 bases. V was shortened by 5 bases and J by 0 bases, with 13 bases between the two germline ends. This CDR3 has 15 amino acids. CDR1 and CDR2 (germline): MNHEY, SVGAGI. The CDR3 region is CASSRGHNMNTEAFF. DNA for the CDR3: TGTGCCAGCAGTAGGGGCCACAATATGAACACTGAAGCTTTCTTT.

V usage is TRBV21-1 and J usage is TRBJ1-2; TRBD1 was called by the table and not checked on the DNA. TRBV21-1 is classified as a pseudogene. This CDR3 is built from 18 residues. The CDR3 DNA sequence: TGTGCCAGCAGTCGTAAAAAGGGGTCAGCAGATTCTAACTATGGCTACACCTTC. Its translation is CASSRKKGSADSNYGYTF.

The chain employs TRBV7-2 and TRBJ2-3; the match to TRBD2 covers 12 bases. The junction had 9 bases not matched to a gene; V was cut back by 5 bases and J by 0 bases. The CDR3 has 18 amino acids. The germline CDR1 and CDR2 sequences are SGHTA and FQGNSA. The CDR3 is CASSLTASGRASTDTQYF. The CDR3 DNA reads TGTGCCAGCAGCCTAACTGCTAGCGGGAGGGCCAGCACAGATACGCAGTATTTT. The variable domain in full, completed from reference TRBV7-2 and TRBJ2-3, reads GAGVSQSPSNKVTEKGKDVELRCDPISGHTALYWYRQSLGQGLEFLIYFQGNSAPDKSGLPSDRFSAERTGGSVSTLTIQRTQQEDSAVYLCASSLTASGRASTDTQYFGPGTRLTVL.

This clone was picked up one time. V is TRBV7-8 and J is TRBJ2-4; 9 bases map to TRBD2. Germline CDR1 SGHVS, CDR2 FQNEAQ. CDR3 length equals 16 residues. The trim removed 1 base at V and 7 bases at J, leaving 8 bases unmatched. In DNA, the CDR3 is TGTGCCAGCAGCTTAGACTATAGCGGGAGCCGGAACATTCAGTACTTC. It encodes CASSLDYSGSRNIQYF.

The chain links TRBV12-3 or TRBV12-4 to TRBJ1-2; TRBD1 matches at 7 bases. The V and J ends lost 6 bases and 4 bases, in that order; junction bases with no gene match: 5. There are 13 residues in the CDR3. The CDR3 DNA reads as TGTGCCAGCAGCTTACAGGGGTCCTATGGCTACACCTTC. Its translation is CASSLQGSYGYTF.

The chain joins TRBV5-1 to TRBJ2-2; 8 nucleotides agree with TRBD1. This CDR3 has 15 residues. CDR1 and CDR2 from the germline V gene are SGHRS and YFSETQ. The V segment lost 0 bases and the J segment 6 bases; nucleotides outside the gene matches: 4. The CDR3 loop reads CASSLGTGMAGELFF. CDR3 DNA sequence: TGCGCCAGCAGCTTGGGGACAGGGATGGCCGGGGAGCTGTTTTTT.

This sequence joins TRBV19 and TRBJ1-3, with TRBD1 matching 9 bases. From germline, CDR1 is LNHDA and CDR2 SQIVND (reference sequence). Trimming at V came to 11 bases and at J to 3 bases, leaving 8 bases not matched to a gene. This CDR3 spans 14 amino acids. The CDR3 here is CARYRGRNGNTIYF. CDR3 nucleotides: TGTGCCCGCTACAGGGGGCGTAATGGAAACACCATATATTTT.

The CDR3 here is CASSPRGGGGISYNEQFF. The CDR3 DNA reads as TGTGCCAGCAGCCCGCGCGGGGGTGGCGGGATCTCCTACAATGAGCAGTTCTTC. The chain couples TRBV7-6 to TRBJ2-1; 7 nucleotides align to TRBD2. There are 18 residues in the CDR3. CDR1 and CDR2 from the germline V gene are SGHVS and FNYEAQ. After removal of 5 bases from V and 0 bases from J, the junction contained 13 bases not matched to a gene.

The CDR3 DNA is TGTGCCAGCAGCCAAGACAGGCACACTGAAGCTTTCTTT. Translation: CASSQDRHTEAFF. This chain joins TRBV6-4 and TRBJ1-1; possible D gene TRBD1, 6 bases. CDR3 size: 13 residues. Germline loops: CDR1 MRHNA, CDR2 SNTAGT. Trimming cost V 6 bases and J 3 bases, with 11 bases left between them.

The chain recombines TRBV11-2 with TRBJ2-5; D perhaps matches TRBD2 (7 bases). Trimming pared 1 base from V and 4 bases from J, leaving 16 bases between. Per the germline V gene, CDR1 is SGHAT and CDR2 is FQNNGV. The CDR3 extends over 16 amino acids. This chain's CDR3 is CASSLVAGASRETQYF. The CDR3 DNA is TGTGCCAGCAGCTTAGTGGCGGGGGCTTCCAGAGAGACCCAGTACTTC.

The table lists this clone with a few counts. The CDR3 DNA is TGTGCCAGCAGCTTAGATCGCCTAGCCCGATCCACCGGGGAGCTGTTTTTT. Its protein product is CASSLDRLARSTGELFF. V is TRBV11-2 and J is TRBJ2-2; possible D gene TRBD2, 5 bases. Germline V gene sequence: CDR1 SGHAT, CDR2 FQNNGV. Trimming shortened V by 0 bases and J by 4 bases, and 15 bases separated the two germline ends. The length of the CDR3 is 17 residues.

The gene calls are TRBV7-3 and TRBJ2-5; TRBD2 matches at 8 bases. The CDR3 totals 15 residues. Germline assignment: CDR1 SGHTA and CDR2 FQGTGA. The V gene end was trimmed by 0 bases and the J gene end by 5 bases; junction bases not matched to a gene: 5. CDR3 nucleotide sequence: TGTGCCAGCAGCTTAACTAGCGGGGTTACTGAGACCCAGTACTTC. Residues: CASSLTSGVTETQYF.

A single count supports this clone. V usage is TRBV6-5 and J usage is TRBJ2-3; D remains ambiguous. The CDR3 has 16 residues. Trimming shortened V by 4 bases and J by 0 bases, and 14 bases separated the two germline ends. The germline CDR1 and CDR2 sequences are MNHEY and SVGAGI. The CDR3 DNA sequence: TGTGCCAGCAGTTCCCAGGAAACCCCTAGCACAGATACGCAGTATTTT. Translated, it gives CASSSQETPSTDTQYF.

The chain recombines TRBV7-8 with TRBJ1-5; D is possibly TRBD1 (5 bases). The CDR3 is made up of 14 amino acids. Trimming left V 5 bases short and J 2 bases short, with 10 bases between. CDR1 and CDR2 from the germline V gene are SGHVS and FQNEAQ. CDR3 DNA: TGTGCCAGCAGCCCCGGGGGGGGCAATCAGCCCCAGCATTTT. Amino acids: CASSPGGGNQPQHF.

The CDR3 loop reads CASSTGGSYNSPLHF. The DNA for the CDR3 is TGTGCCAGCTCCACAGGGGGCTCCTATAATTCACCCCTCCACTTT. The chain employs TRBV18 and TRBJ1-6, with 8 bases lining up with TRBD1. CDR1 and CDR2 from the germline V gene are KGHSH and LQKENI. CDR3 length: 15 amino acids. The J segment lost 0 bases and the V segment lost 6 bases, leaving 1 base of the junction unmatched.

This clone was found a few times. The V call is TRBV6-4, the J call TRBJ2-2; possible D gene TRBD2, 6 bases. The V gene's germline CDR1 is MRHNA and CDR2 SNTAGT. V lost 7 bases and J 0 bases, leaving 9 bases between the germline ends. CDR3 length: 14 residues. The DNA of the CDR3 is TGTGCCAGCAAGAGGGAGGCGAACACCGGGGAGCTGTTTTTT. This encodes CASKREANTGELFF.